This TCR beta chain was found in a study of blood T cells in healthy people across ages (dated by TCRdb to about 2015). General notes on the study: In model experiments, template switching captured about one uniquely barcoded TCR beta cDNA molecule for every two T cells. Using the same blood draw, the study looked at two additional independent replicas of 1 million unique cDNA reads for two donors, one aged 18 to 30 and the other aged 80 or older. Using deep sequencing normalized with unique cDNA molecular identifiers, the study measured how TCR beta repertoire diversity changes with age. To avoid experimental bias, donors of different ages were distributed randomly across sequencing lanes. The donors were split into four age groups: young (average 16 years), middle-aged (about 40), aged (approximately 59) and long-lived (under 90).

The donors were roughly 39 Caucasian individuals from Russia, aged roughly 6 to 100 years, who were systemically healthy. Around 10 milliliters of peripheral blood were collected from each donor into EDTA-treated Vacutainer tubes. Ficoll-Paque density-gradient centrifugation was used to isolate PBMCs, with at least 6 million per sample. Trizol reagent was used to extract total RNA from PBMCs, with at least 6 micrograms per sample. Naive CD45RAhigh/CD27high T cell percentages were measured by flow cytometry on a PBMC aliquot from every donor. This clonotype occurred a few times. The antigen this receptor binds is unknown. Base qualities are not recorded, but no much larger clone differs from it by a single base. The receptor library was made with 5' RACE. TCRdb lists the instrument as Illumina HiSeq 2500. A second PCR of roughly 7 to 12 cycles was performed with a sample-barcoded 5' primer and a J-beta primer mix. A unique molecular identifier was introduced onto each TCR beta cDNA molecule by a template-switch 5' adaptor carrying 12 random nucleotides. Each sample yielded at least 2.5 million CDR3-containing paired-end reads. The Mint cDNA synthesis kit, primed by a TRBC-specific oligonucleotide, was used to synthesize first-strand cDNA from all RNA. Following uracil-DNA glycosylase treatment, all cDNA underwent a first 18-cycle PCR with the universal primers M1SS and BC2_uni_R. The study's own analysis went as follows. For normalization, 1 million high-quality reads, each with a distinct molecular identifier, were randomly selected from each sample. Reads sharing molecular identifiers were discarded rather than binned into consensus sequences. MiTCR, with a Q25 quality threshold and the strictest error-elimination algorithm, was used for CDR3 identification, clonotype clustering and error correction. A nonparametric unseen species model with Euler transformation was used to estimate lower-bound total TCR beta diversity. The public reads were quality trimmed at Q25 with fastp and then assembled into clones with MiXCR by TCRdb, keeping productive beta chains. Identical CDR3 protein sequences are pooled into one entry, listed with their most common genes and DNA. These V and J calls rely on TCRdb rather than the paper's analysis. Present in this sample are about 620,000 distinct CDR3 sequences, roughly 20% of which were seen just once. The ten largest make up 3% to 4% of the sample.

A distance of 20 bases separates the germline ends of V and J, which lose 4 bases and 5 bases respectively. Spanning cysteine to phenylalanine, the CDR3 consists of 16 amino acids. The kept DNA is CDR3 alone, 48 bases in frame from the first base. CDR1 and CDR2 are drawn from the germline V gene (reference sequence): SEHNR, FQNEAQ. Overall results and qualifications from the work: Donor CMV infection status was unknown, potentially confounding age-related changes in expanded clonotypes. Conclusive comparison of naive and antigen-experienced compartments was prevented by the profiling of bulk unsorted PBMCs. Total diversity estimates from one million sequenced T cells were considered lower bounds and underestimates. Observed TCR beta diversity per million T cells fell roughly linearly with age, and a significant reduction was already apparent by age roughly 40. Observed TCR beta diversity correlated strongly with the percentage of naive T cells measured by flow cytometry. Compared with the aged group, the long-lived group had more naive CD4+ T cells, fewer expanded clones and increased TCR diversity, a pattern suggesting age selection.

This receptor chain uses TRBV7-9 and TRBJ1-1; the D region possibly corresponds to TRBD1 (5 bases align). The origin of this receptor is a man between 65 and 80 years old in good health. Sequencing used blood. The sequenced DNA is TGTGCCAGCAGCTACAACCCGGGGGGGGGAGAGACTGAAGCTTTCTTT. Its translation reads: CASSYNPGGGETEAFF.